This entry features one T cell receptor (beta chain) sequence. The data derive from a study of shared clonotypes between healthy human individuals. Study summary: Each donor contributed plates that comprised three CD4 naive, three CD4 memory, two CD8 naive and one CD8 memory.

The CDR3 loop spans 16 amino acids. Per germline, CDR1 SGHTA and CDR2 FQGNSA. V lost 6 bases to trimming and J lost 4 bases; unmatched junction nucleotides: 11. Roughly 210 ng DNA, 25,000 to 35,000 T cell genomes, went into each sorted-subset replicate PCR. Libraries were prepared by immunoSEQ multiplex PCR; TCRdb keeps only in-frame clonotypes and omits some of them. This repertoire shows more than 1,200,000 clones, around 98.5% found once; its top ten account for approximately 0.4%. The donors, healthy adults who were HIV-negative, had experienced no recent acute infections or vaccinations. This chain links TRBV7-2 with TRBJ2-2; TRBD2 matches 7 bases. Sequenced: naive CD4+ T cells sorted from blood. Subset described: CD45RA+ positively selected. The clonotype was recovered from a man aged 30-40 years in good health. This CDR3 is CASRLVLADPTGELFF. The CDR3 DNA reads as TGTGCCAGCAGACTCGTTCTAGCGGATCCCACCGGGGAGCTGTTTTTT.